The next 5 T cell receptor beta chains were all read from a single sample in a study of blood T cell repertoires in COVID-19. Here immunoSEQ multiplex PCR was the method, and the copy in TCRdb shows in-frame clones only, minus some. Among roughly 100,000 clones, approximately 86% were seen once, and the ten largest hold around 3%. The sample comprised peripheral blood. Every receptor here comes from a man aged 45-60 years with active or convalescent COVID-19.

The J gene is TRBJ2-7, the V gene TRBV5-1; D might be TRBD1 (6 bases). Germline values: CDR1 SGHRS, CDR2 YFSETQ. The length of the CDR3 is 14 residues. V was shortened by 0 bases and J by 6 bases, with 13 bases between the two germline ends. The CDR3 DNA reads TGCGCCAGCAGCTTGGCCCAAGGGGGACGCGAGCAGTACTTC. It yields the protein CASSLAQGGREQYF.

This chain connects TRBV7-6 to TRBJ1-6, with 9 bases matching TRBD1. Germline-derived CDR1 and CDR2 are SGHVS and FNYEAQ. The CDR3 length is 15 residues. Trimming removed 1 base from V and 10 bases from J; junction bases left unmatched: 5. The CDR3 sequence: CASSLERQGDSPLHF. The CDR3 coding sequence is TGTGCCAGCAGCTTAGAAAGACAGGGGGACTCACCCCTCCACTTT.

The rearrangement joins TRBV10-3 to TRBJ2-3; 13 bases map to TRBD2. The CDR3 runs to 16 residues. The V segment lost 7 bases and the J segment 6 bases; nucleotides outside the gene matches: 10. Germline V lookup: CDR1 ENHRY, CDR2 SYGVKD. CDR3 bases: TGTGCCATCACGTCGACTAGCGGGGGGAACAGGGATACGCAGTATTTT. Translated, it gives CAITSTSGGNRDTQYF.

This sequence joins TRBV30 and TRBJ1-1; tentatively, D is TRBD1 (6 bases). Trimming shortened V by 4 bases and J by 2 bases, and 11 bases separated the two germline ends. Germline assignment: CDR1 GTSNPN and CDR2 SVGIG (reference sequence). The CDR3 consists of 13 residues. Written as DNA, the CDR3 is TGTGCCTGGACCCGGACAGCCAACACTGAAGCTTTCTTT. Encoded protein: CAWTRTANTEAFF.

This clone came up a few times. The rearrangement uses TRBV11-2 and TRBJ1-1; TRBD1 matches 9 bases. The V gene's germline CDR1 is SGHAT and CDR2 FQNNGV. J gave up 1 base and V 5 bases, and 2 bases lay outside the gene matches. The CDR3 consists of 14 residues. The CDR3: CASSMGQGNTEAFF. In DNA form, the CDR3 reads TGTGCCAGCAGCATGGGACAGGGGAACACTGAAGCTTTCTTT.